Listed here are 14 T cell receptor beta chains from one sample, sequenced in a study of glioma-infiltrating T cells. The iRepertoire nested amplicon-rescue multiplex PCR amplified TCR alpha and beta CDR3s from RNA. TCRdb itself ran the multiplex PCR reads through MiXCR, one entry per CDR3 protein. This sample has more than 20,000 distinct CDR3 sequences, with around 23% found just once. Sequenced input: glioma tissue, nonneoplastic brain tissue, or PBMCs (not recorded which). Every receptor here comes from a human donor with low-grade glioma or glioblastoma, undergoing nonglioma brain surgery, or in good health (not recorded which).

This clonotype was observed at least ten times. The chain links TRBV5-6 to TRBJ2-1, with no clear D. V lost 7 bases to trimming and J lost 6 bases, with 8 bases between them. The CDR3 contains 11 residues. CDR1 is SGHDT, CDR2 YYEEEE, per germline. CDR3 in amino acids: CASSVFNEQFF. DNA of the CDR3: TGTGCCAGCTCGGTGTTCAATGAGCAGTTCTTC. The entire variable domain, with the rest obtained from reference TRBV5-6 and TRBJ2-1, is as follows: DAGVTQSPTHLIKTRGQQVTLRCSPKSGHDTVSWYQQALGQGPQFIFQYYEEEERQRGNFPDRFSGHQFPNYSSELNVNALLLGDSALYLCASSVFNEQFFGPGTRLTVL.

In the case of this clonotype: Since a much larger clone is just one base distant, this may be a read error. The chain uses TRBV7-9 and TRBJ2-3; 8 bases are shared with TRBD1. The germline gives CDR1 SEHNR, CDR2 FQNEAQ (reference sequence). This CDR3 has 16 residues. The CDR3 bases are TGTGCCCGCAGCTTACCCGGACAGGGCCGCACAGATACGCAGTATTTT. Translated, it gives CARSLPGQGRTDTQYF.

This clonotype was seen ten or more times. The CDR3 region is CASRPTGAARELFF. The CDR3 DNA reads TGTGCCAGCAGGCCGACAGGGGCAGCGCGGGAGCTGTTTTTT. This chain joins TRBV6-2 or TRBV6-3 and TRBJ2-2, with 8 bases fitting TRBD1. CDR1 and CDR2 from the germline V gene are MNHEY and SVGEGT. The CDR3 contains 14 residues. After removal of 6 bases from V and 9 bases from J, the junction contained 9 bases not matched to a gene.

This chain connects TRBV7-3 to TRBJ1-2, with no clear D. Trimming left V 6 bases short and J 6 bases short, with 11 bases between. This CDR3 comprises 12 residues. The germline V gene has CDR1 SGHTA and CDR2 FQGTGA. CDR3 protein: CASRSGYDGYTF. DNA for the CDR3: TGTGCCAGCAGATCCGGATATGATGGCTACACCTTC.

A few counts support this clonotype. The chain combines TRBV7-9 with TRBJ1-2, with TRBD1 matching 9 bases. This CDR3 is 18 amino acids long. J was trimmed by 1 base and V by 1 base; bases with no gene match: 10. Germline CDR1 is SEHNR and CDR2 is FQNEAQ (reference sequence). CDR3 bases: TGTGCCAGCAGCTTAGGAAGGGGACAGGGACCCCTTAACTATGGCTACACCTTC. Translation gives CASSLGRGQGPLNYGYTF.

This clonotype was recorded at least ten times. J is TRBJ2-3 and V is TRBV6-1; either TRBD1 or TRBD2 may fit D (6 bases each). The CDR3 consists of 13 residues. From germline, CDR1 is MNHNS and CDR2 SASEGT. Trimming stripped 5 bases from V and 15 bases from J, with 21 bases between. CDR3 DNA: TGTGCCAGCAGTTCGAGAACTCTCGGGGGCGCTTATTTT. Protein sequence: CASSSRTLGGAYF.

This clonotype was found many times. In DNA, the CDR3 is TGTGCCAGCAGTCTACGGACAGGATCCTACGAGCAGTACTTC. Translated: CASSLRTGSYEQYF. V and J are TRBV6-1 and TRBJ2-7, with 7 bases identical to TRBD1. Trimming removed 5 bases from V and 1 base from J; junction bases left unmatched: 5. Germline assignment: CDR1 MNHNS and CDR2 SASEGT. This CDR3 region has 14 residues.

This clonotype showed up many times. The chain combines TRBV20-1 with TRBJ2-3, with 8 nucleotides matching TRBD1. CDR1 is DFQATT, CDR2 SNEGSKA, per germline (reference sequence). This CDR3 is 17 amino acids long. V was pared by 0 bases and J by 5 bases, with 13 bases of the junction left unmatched. The CDR3 region is CSARDQSTGAQEDTQYF. Written as DNA, the CDR3 is TGCAGTGCTAGAGATCAATCGACAGGGGCGCAGGAAGATACGCAGTATTTT.

This clonotype came up many times. The J gene is TRBJ1-6, the V gene TRBV18; D possibly corresponds to TRBD1 (5 bases). Germline lookup yields CDR1 KGHSH and CDR2 LQKENI. CDR3 length: 16 residues. Trimming removed 2 bases from V and 0 bases from J, with 8 bases in between. The CDR3 sequence is CASSPDSNSYNSPLHF. CDR3 coding DNA: TGTGCCAGCTCACCAGACAGTAACTCCTATAATTCACCCCTCCACTTT.

This clonotype was detected many times. Here the CDR3 DNA reads TGCAGTGCTATGGGCAATCAGCCCCAGCATTTT. Protein sequence: CSAMGNQPQHF. V usage is TRBV20-1 and J usage is TRBJ1-5; D unclear. Germline values: CDR1 DFQATT, CDR2 SNEGSKA (reference sequence). CDR3 length: 11 amino acids. V was cut by 4 bases and J by 2 bases, with 3 bases left in between.

Many counts were recorded for this clonotype. The rearrangement links TRBV6-2 or TRBV6-3 to TRBJ2-5; 8 bases agree with TRBD2. The germline CDR1 and CDR2 sequences are MNHEY and SVGEGT. This CDR3 contains 16 residues. V shed 2 bases, J shed 3 bases, and the junction held 8 bases outside the gene matches. The CDR3 nucleotides are TGTGCCAGCAGTTACACGCCAAGCGGGGGAAAAGAGACCCAGTACTTC. It codes for CASSYTPSGGKETQYF.

The table lists this clonotype with a few counts. The chain joins TRBV11-1 to TRBJ2-7; D not resolved. CDR3 length: 14 amino acids. Trimming shortened V by 5 bases and J by 0 bases, and 11 bases separated the two germline ends. Germline CDR1 and CDR2: SGHAT and FQDESV (reference sequence). CDR3 in amino acids: CASSPGLSSYEQYF. The CDR3 nucleotides read TGTGCCAGCAGCCCGGGTCTGAGCTCCTACGAGCAGTACTTC.

The chain uses TRBV12-3 or TRBV12-4 and TRBJ2-7; unclear D gene. V was cut by 8 bases and J by 2 bases, with 13 bases left in between. There are 13 residues in the CDR3. CDR3 DNA sequence: TGTGCCAGCGGAAGACAAGAGGCCTACGAGCAGTACTTC. Translated, it gives CASGRQEAYEQYF.

With regard to this clonotype: One junction end does not reproduce the germline sequence, and a read error may be involved. The chain couples TRBV18 to TRBJ2-1, with D uncertain. Germline CDR1 is KGHSH and CDR2 is LQKENI. The CDR3 is made up of 15 amino acids. The CDR3 sequence: CASSPQKGPYSEQFF. The CDR3 DNA sequence: TGTGCCAGCTCACCTCAAAAGGGCCCCTACAGTGAGCAGTTCTTC.